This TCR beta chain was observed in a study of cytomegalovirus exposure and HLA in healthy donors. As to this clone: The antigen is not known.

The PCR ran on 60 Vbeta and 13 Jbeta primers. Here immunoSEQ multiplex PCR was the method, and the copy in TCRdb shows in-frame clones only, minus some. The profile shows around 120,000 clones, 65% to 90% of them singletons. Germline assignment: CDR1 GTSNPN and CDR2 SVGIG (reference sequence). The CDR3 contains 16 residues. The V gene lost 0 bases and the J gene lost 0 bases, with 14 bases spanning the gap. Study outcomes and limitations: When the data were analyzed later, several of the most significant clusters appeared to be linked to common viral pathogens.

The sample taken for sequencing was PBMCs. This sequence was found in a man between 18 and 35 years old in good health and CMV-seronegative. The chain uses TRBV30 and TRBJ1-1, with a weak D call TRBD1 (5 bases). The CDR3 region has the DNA TGTGCCTGGAGTGTATGGGGGGTTACCATGAACACTGAAGCTTTCTTT. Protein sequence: CAWSVWGVTMNTEAFF.